This is a list of T cell receptor beta chains from one sample in a study of radiation and T cells in renal cell carcinoma. Data came from immunoSEQ multiplex PCR; TCRdb stores just in-frame clones and leaves some out. The sample lists about 78,000 clones, 80% to 90% seen once, with more than 4.5% in the top ten. The source was blood, collected from a patient whose treatment included radiotherapy and nephrectomy. Every receptor here comes from a woman in her 70s with renal cell carcinoma. Each CDR3 is given with its conserved first and last residue.

v_gene | CDR3aa
TRBV10-3 | CAINRGGAATDTQYF
TRBV10-2 | CASSEQGRNSPLHF
TRBV4-3 | CASSLGGAYTDTQYF
TRBV6-1 | CASSEPRQGYSNQPQHF
TRBV9 | CASSVAGDEQYF
TRBV6-6 | CASTRDNQPQHF
TRBV4-1 | CASSQVTGAGGGYTF
TRBV7-2 | CASSFHPYTIYF
TRBV28 | CASSLGGTQPQHF
TRBV19 | CASSILGYNQPQHF
TRBV7-9 | CASSLSPNPVFEQYF
TRBV6-5 | CASRIAGVETQYF
TRBV11-2 | CASSLSWSIGTGYTETQYF
TRBV28 | CASSSSWRGSSYNSPLHF
TRBV4-1 | CASSQAGTGVREQYF
TRBV5-1 | CATSTGGNTEAFF
TRBV11-2 | CASSLSLAATSYNEQFF
TRBV7-3 | CASSNGGEQYF
TRBV30 | CAWSGGDRNTEAFF
TRBV5-4 | CASSPPHLTEAFF
TRBV4-3 | CASSQVGSEQYF
TRBV5-6 | CASSLVVAYEQYF
TRBV2 | CASSEARQGRGANVLTF
TRBV5-4 | CASSSRDAETQYF
TRBV19 | CASRNRGENEQFF
TRBV7-2 | CASSSLAGASTDTQYF
TRBV6-5 | CASSSLYSPLHF
TRBV15 | CATSRDLASGFNEQFF
TRBV25-1 | CASRGERVTEAFF
TRBV28 | CASRRSDNSGNTIYF
TRBV28 | CASSSPGRGATNEKLFF
TRBV2 | CASRRGQGYEQYF
TRBV19 | CASSLLPGTLGEQYF
TRBV11-3 | CASSLDPGANEQFF
TRBV10-3 | CAISESASRGEQFF
TRBV5-4 | CASSSEPTEAFF
TRBV4-2 | CASSQEKTSGRDTQYF
TRBV4-1 | CASSQDRLANSPLHF
TRBV28 | CASNPNAWGNTEAFF
TRBV20-1 | CSARVDEKLFF
TRBV28 | CASSFGEQYF
TRBV7-9 | CASSLGGTAGEQYF
TRBV7-7 | CASSLGDRGSTDTQYF
TRBV15 | CATSKEGRIGETQYF
TRBV9 | CASSVSGTDNTEAFF
TRBV6-6 | CASSYVFTGELFF
TRBV6-5 | CASSYSKVLFRNEQYF
TRBV6-1 | CASSGGGLGTEAFF
TRBV5-5 | CASSSTGGSHEQYF
TRBV7-9 | CASSLGERREQYF
TRBV7-8 | CASSSGFETEAFF
TRBV9 | CASSPKTSGGGSEQFF
TRBV2 | CASSEWTSGGAGGDTQYF
TRBV29-1 | CSTSAATGASGYTF
TRBV28 | CAGKPQGANTEAFF
TRBV2 | CASSVNRAYTDTQYF
TRBV18 | CASSQGTGRQPQHF
TRBV7-6 | CASSLKAHSGANVLTF
TRBV7-3 | CASSLSTGELFF